Each of the 21 T cell receptor beta chains below was sequenced from the same sample in a study of human T cells and chemical hapten exposure. Time point: patch test 2, 6 weeks after DPC sensitization. Treatment in this sample: therapeutic diphenylcyclopropenone sensitization with weekly scalp DPC. TCRdb redid the calling of the RACE reads with MiXCR, one entry per CDR3 protein. The sample contains about 380,000 distinct CDR3 sequences, over 6% of which appear only once. The sequenced sample was whole blood, obtained in connection with sensitization to the hapten diphenylcyclopropenone (DPC). Receptors originate from a woman in her late teens or twenties with alopecia areata. Some clones in this sample may be carry-over from other donors' samples.

The sample holds many counts of this clonotype. This chain links TRBV7-6 with TRBJ2-5; D is possibly TRBD1 (8 bases). Looked up from germline, CDR1 is SGHVS and CDR2 is FNYEAQ. The V gene lost 3 bases and the J gene lost 10 bases, with 24 bases spanning the gap. This CDR3 is built from 16 residues. The CDR3, as DNA: TGTGCCAGCAGCTTTGGGAGGGACAGGCGCCCCTCAGACCAGTACTTC. Protein product: CASSFGRDRRPSDQYF.

This rearrangement joins TRBV10-3 to TRBJ2-7, with 7 bases aligning to TRBD2. The CDR3 covers 15 residues. With 3 bases clipped from V and 2 bases from J, the junction kept 7 bases outside the gene matches. CDR1 ENHRY and CDR2 SYGVKD come from the germline V gene. The CDR3: CAISDMGGTTYEQYF. CDR3 nucleotides: TGTGCCATCAGTGATATGGGGGGGACTACCTACGAGCAGTACTTC.

The table lists this clonotype with a few counts. The chain recombines TRBV6-2 or TRBV6-3 with TRBJ1-6; the match to TRBD1 covers 9 bases. There are 17 residues in the CDR3. After removal of 2 bases from V and 8 bases from J, the junction contained 10 bases not matched to a gene. Germline CDR1 reads MNHEY; CDR2 reads SVGEGT. DNA of the CDR3: TGTGCCAGCAGTTACGCCGGACAGGGGATTATTGATTCACCCCTCCACTTT. Translation gives CASSYAGQGIIDSPLHF.

A few counts support this clonotype. The V and J genes are TRBV20-1 and TRBJ2-3; 12 bases line up with TRBD2. Trimming took 4 bases from V and 3 from J; bases not matched to a gene: 8. This CDR3 spans 16 amino acids. Germline V gene data show CDR1 as DFQATT and CDR2 as SNEGSKA (reference sequence). CDR3 sequence: CSATPRLAGATDTQYF. The CDR3 coding sequence is TGCAGTGCTACTCCCCGACTAGCGGGGGCGACAGATACGCAGTATTTT.

Ten or more counts support this clonotype. CDR3 sequence (DNA): TGTGCCAGCAGCTCCAGTAATGGGATACAAGAGACCCAGTACTTC. Translated, it gives CASSSSNGIQETQYF. The chain combines TRBV11-2 with TRBJ2-5; D is unresolved. The CDR3 contains 15 residues. V was pared by 4 bases and J by 2 bases, with 14 bases between. Germline V gene data show CDR1 as SGHAT and CDR2 as FQNNGV.

This clonotype was counted a few times. The rearrangement joins TRBV6-2 or TRBV6-3 to TRBJ2-5; 9 bases are shared with TRBD1. The CDR3 totals 15 residues. The J segment lost 5 bases and the V segment lost 8 bases, leaving 12 bases of the junction unmatched. Germline V gives CDR1 MNHEY, CDR2 SVGEGT. The CDR3 nucleotides read TGTGCCAGCGGCCCGGGACAGGGAAACGGGGAGACCCAGTACTTC. Translating gives CASGPGQGNGETQYF.

In this sample, this clonotype turned up a few times. V gene TRBV5-1 combines with J gene TRBJ1-4; 9 bases fit TRBD1. Trimming took 3 bases from V and 7 from J; bases not matched to a gene: 7. Germline values: CDR1 SGHRS, CDR2 YFSETQ. The CDR3 has 15 residues. As DNA, the CDR3 is TGCGCCAGCAGCTCCGAGGGACAGGGTTGTGAAAAACTGTTTTTT. Protein sequence: CASSSEGQGCEKLFF.

In this sample, this clonotype turned up a few times. V is TRBV11-2 and J is TRBJ2-1; 11 nucleotides match TRBD2. V was pared by 5 bases and J by 4 bases, with 4 bases of the junction left unmatched. CDR1 and CDR2 from the germline V gene are SGHAT and FQNNGV. CDR3 length: 15 residues. CDR3 coding DNA: TGTGCCAGCAGCCACCCTAGCGGGGGGTACAATGAGCAGTTCTTC. Its protein is CASSHPSGGYNEQFF.

This clonotype was found many times. The V gene is TRBV20-1, the J gene TRBJ1-1; 10 bases line up with TRBD1. Germline CDR1 and CDR2: DFQATT and SNEGSKA (reference sequence). V shed 1 base, J shed 6 bases, and the junction held 5 bases outside the gene matches. The CDR3 is 14 residues long. The CDR3 coding sequence is TGCAGTGCTAGAGGAGGACAGGGGGATTCTGAAGCTTTCTTT. This encodes CSARGGQGDSEAFF.

The genes are TRBV2 and TRBJ1-1, with TRBD1 as a possible D gene (6 bases). V lost 3 bases and J 6 bases, leaving 17 bases between the germline ends. The CDR3 sequence is 15 residues long. Germline V lookup: CDR1 SNHLY, CDR2 FYNNEI. CDR3 DNA sequence: TGTGCCAGCAGTGACCTCGATACAGGGTCCGCTGAAGCTTTCTTT. Protein sequence: CASSDLDTGSAEAFF.

V is TRBV2 and J is TRBJ2-1; D possibly uses TRBD1 or TRBD2 (5 bases each). Trimming stripped 3 bases from V and 3 bases from J, with 15 bases between. Germline V gene data show CDR1 as SNHLY and CDR2 as FYNNEI. The CDR3 length is 16 residues. CDR3 sequence: CASSEGRGAYYNEQFF. Written as DNA, the CDR3 is TGTGCCAGCAGTGAGGGCCGAGGGGCTTACTACAATGAGCAGTTCTTC.

The sample holds a few counts of this clonotype. This chain links TRBV25-1 with TRBJ2-7; D remains ambiguous. CDR1 is MGHDK, CDR2 SYGVNS, per germline. The CDR3 is 16 residues long. V was shortened by 3 bases and J by 3 bases, with 18 bases between the two germline ends. The CDR3 region has the DNA TGTGCCAGCAGTGATTACCTCGGGTTCCTAGTCTACGAGCAGTACTTC. As protein: CASSDYLGFLVYEQYF.

The chain recombines TRBV2 with TRBJ2-1; 9 positions agree with TRBD1. V was pared by 8 bases and J by 4 bases, with 6 bases of the junction left unmatched. The CDR3 sequence is 14 residues long. Germline CDR1 SNHLY, CDR2 FYNNEI. The CDR3 coding sequence is TGTGCCAGCTACCCCGGGACAGGGTACAATGAGCAGTTCTTC. Protein product: CASYPGTGYNEQFF.

This clonotype was counted at least ten times. The chain uses TRBV6-5 and TRBJ1-5; D gene ambiguous. The length of the CDR3 is 15 residues. Germline CDR1 reads MNHEY; CDR2 reads SVGAGI. V was trimmed by 4 bases and J by 1 base, leaving 11 bases between them. For the CDR3, the DNA is TGTGCCAGCAGTTCGGACGGAGGGAGCAATCAGCCCCAGCATTTT. Amino acids: CASSSDGGSNQPQHF.

There are a few counts of this clonotype. V usage is TRBV13 and J usage is TRBJ2-6; possibly TRBD2 for D (5 bases). CDR3 length equals 18 residues. The germline V gene encodes CDR1 PRHDT and CDR2 FYEKMQ (reference sequence). V was clipped by 5 bases and J by 2 bases, with 19 bases between them. CDR3 coding DNA: TGTGCCAGCAGCCCAGACGGACTGGTTGGGGCTGGGGCCAACGTCCTGACTTTC. As protein: CASSPDGLVGAGANVLTF.

This clonotype has ten or more counts. V and J are TRBV28 and TRBJ2-1; D perhaps matches TRBD2 (5 bases). Germline V gives CDR1 MDHEN, CDR2 SYDVKM. V dropped 4 bases and J dropped 3 bases, with 10 bases sitting between them. The CDR3 is made up of 14 amino acids. In DNA, the CDR3 is TGTGCCAGCAGTTCCGCCGGGGACTACAATGAGCAGTTCTTC. It specifies CASSSAGDYNEQFF. Filled out from reference TRBV28 and TRBJ2-1, the complete variable domain reads DVKVTQSSRYLVKRTGEKVFLECVQDMDHENMFWYRQDPGLGLRLIYFSYDVKMKEKGDIPEGYSVSREKKERFSLILESASTNQTSMYLCASSSAGDYNEQFFGPGTRLTVL.

This clonotype has just a few counts. The rearrangement uses TRBV18 and TRBJ2-1; D is unclear. The CDR3 spans 15 residues. V was trimmed by 0 bases and J by 4 bases, leaving 10 bases between them. Germline CDR1 and CDR2: KGHSH and LQKENI. The CDR3 spells CASSPPNSLYNEQFF. CDR3 DNA sequence: TGTGCCAGCTCACCACCGAACAGCTTATACAATGAGCAGTTCTTC.

This chain joins TRBV9 and TRBJ2-3; a weak D match, TRBD2 (6 bases). V lost 4 bases, J lost 1 base, and 16 bases lay in between. Germline assignment: CDR1 SGDLS and CDR2 YYNGEE. The CDR3 consists of 16 residues. CDR3 nucleotides: TGTGCCAGCAGCACACCGGGGGATGTGGGCACAGATACGCAGTATTTT. Residues: CASSTPGDVGTDTQYF.

This clonotype has only a few counts. The chain has TRBV7-2 and TRBJ1-2; D unclear. Germline V lookup: CDR1 SGHTA, CDR2 FQGNSA. V lost 1 base to trimming and J lost 0 bases, with 9 bases between them. The CDR3 spans 15 residues. The CDR3 here is CASSLVRETNYGYTF. For the CDR3, the DNA is TGTGCCAGCAGCTTAGTGAGAGAGACTAACTATGGCTACACCTTC.

The chain recombines TRBV12-3 or TRBV12-4 with TRBJ2-7, with D possibly matching TRBD1 (5 bases). This CDR3 region has 16 residues. V was pared by 4 bases and J by 4 bases, with 20 bases between. DNA for the CDR3: TGTGCCAGCAGTTCCAACGGGCAGGGTGCAATTTACGAGCAGTACTTC. This sequence encodes CASSSNGQGAIYEQYF.

The V gene is TRBV6-2 or TRBV6-3, the J gene TRBJ2-1, with 12 positions matching TRBD1. The length of the CDR3 is 19 residues. Germline V lookup: CDR1 MNHEY, CDR2 SVGEGT. After removal of 5 bases from V and 3 bases from J, the junction contained 14 bases not matched to a gene. In nucleotides, the CDR3 is TGTGCCAGCAGTCAATACCGGGACAGGGGGCACCAAAGCTACAATGAGCAGTTCTTC. Translation gives CASSQYRDRGHQSYNEQFF.